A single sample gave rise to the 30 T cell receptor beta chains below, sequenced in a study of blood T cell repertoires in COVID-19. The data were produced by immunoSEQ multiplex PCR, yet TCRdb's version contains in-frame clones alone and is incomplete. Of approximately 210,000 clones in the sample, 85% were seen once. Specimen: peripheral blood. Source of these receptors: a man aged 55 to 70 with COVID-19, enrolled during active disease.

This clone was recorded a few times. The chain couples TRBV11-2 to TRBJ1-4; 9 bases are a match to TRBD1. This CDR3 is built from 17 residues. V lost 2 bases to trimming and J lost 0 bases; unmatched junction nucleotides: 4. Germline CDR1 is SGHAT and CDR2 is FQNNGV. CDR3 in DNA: TGTGCCAGCAGCTTAAGGACAGGGGCGGCAACTAATGAAAAACTGTTTTTT. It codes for CASSLRTGAATNEKLFF.

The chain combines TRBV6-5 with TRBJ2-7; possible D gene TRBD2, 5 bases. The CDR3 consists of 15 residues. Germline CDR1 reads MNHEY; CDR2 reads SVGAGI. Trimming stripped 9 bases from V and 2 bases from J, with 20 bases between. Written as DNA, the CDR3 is TGTGCCAGTCAAATTAGGCCGGGAAATACCTACGAGCAGTACTTC. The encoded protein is CASQIRPGNTYEQYF.

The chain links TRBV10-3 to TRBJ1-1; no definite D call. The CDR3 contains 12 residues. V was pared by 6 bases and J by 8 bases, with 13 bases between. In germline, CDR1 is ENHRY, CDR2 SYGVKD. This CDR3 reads CAISPGRPEAFF. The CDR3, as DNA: TGTGCCATCAGCCCTGGGAGACCCGAAGCTTTCTTT.

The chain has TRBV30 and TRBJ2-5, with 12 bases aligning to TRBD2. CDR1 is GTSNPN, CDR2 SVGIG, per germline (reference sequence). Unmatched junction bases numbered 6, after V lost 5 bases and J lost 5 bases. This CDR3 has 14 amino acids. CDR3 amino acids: CAWRLAGAGETQYF. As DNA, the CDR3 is TGTGCCTGGCGACTAGCGGGAGCGGGCGAGACCCAGTACTTC.

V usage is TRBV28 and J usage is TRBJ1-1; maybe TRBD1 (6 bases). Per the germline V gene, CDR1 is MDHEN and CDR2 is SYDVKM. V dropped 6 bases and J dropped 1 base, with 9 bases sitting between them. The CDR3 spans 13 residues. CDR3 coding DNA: TGTGCCAGCAGGGGCAGGGGGAACACTGAAGCTTTCTTT. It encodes CASRGRGNTEAFF.

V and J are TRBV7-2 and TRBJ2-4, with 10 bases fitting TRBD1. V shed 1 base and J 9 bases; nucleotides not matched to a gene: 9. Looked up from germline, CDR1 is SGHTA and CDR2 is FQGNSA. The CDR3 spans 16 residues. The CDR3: CASSLGLGQGGSIQYF. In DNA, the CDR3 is TGTGCCAGCAGCTTAGGACTCGGACAGGGGGGTAGCATTCAGTACTTC.

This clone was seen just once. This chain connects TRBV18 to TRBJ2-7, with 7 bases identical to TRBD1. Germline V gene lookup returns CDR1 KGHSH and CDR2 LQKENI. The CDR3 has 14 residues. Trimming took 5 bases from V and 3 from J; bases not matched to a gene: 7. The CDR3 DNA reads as TGTGCCAGCTCAAGCTCGTCAGGGGGCTACGAGCAGTACTTC. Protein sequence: CASSSSSGGYEQYF.

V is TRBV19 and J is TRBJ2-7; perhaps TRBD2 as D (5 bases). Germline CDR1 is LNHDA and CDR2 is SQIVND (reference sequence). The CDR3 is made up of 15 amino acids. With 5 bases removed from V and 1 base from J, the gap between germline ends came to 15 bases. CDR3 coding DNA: TGTGCCAGTAGTGCAAGACCAGCGGCGTCCTACGAGCAGTACTTC. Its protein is CASSARPAASYEQYF.

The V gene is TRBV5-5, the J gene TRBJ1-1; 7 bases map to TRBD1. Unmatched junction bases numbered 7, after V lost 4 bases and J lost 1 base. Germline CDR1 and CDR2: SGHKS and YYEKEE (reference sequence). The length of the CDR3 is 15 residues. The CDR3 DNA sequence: TGTGCCAGCAGCCTACTGGACAGGACGAACACTGAAGCTTTCTTT. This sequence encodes CASSLLDRTNTEAFF.

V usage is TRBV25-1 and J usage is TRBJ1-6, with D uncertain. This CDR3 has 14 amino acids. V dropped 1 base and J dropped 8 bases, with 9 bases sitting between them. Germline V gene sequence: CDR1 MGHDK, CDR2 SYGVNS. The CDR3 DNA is TGTGCCAGCAGTGAATCTGGGAGGCATTCACCCCTCCACTTT. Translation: CASSESGRHSPLHF. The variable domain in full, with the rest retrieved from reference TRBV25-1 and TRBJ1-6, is EADIYQTPRYLVIGTGKKITLECSQTMGHDKMYWYQQDPGMELHLIHYSYGVNSTEKGDLSSESTVSRIRTEHFPLTLESARPSHTSQYLCASSESGRHSPLHFGNGTRLTVT.

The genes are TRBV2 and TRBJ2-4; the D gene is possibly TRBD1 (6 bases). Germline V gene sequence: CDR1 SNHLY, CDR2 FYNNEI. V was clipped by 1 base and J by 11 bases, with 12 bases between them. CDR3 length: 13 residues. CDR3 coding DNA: TGTGCCAGCAGTGAAGGGGGGCCAGCCCTTCAGTACTTC. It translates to CASSEGGPALQYF.

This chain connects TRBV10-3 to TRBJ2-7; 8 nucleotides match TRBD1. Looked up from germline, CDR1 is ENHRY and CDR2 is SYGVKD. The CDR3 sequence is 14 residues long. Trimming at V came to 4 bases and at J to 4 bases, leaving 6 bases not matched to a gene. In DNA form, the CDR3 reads TGTGCCATCAGTGCCGGGACAGGTCCATACGAGCAGTACTTC. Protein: CAISAGTGPYEQYF.

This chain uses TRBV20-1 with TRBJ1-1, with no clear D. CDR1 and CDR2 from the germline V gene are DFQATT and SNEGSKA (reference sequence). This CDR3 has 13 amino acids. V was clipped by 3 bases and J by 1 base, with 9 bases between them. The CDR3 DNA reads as TGCAGTGCTAGTGTAATCGGGAACACTGAAGCTTTCTTT. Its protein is CSASVIGNTEAFF.

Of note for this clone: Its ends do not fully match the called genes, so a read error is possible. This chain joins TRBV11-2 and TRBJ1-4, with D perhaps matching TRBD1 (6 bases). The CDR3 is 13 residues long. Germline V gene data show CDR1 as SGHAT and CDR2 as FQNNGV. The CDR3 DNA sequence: TGTGCCAGCAGCTTAGGGGGGCAGGAAAGACTGTTTTTT. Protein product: CASSLGGQERLFF.

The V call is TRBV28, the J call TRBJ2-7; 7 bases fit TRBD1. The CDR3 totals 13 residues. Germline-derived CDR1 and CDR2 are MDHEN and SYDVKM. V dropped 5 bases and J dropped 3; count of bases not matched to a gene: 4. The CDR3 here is CASSPGQVYEQYF. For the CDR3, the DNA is TGTGCCAGCAGTCCCGGACAGGTCTACGAGCAGTACTTC.

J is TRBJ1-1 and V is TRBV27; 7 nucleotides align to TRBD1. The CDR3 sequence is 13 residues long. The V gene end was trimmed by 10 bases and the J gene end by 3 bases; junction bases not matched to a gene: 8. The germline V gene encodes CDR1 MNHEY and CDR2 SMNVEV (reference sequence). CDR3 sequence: CATLGQGDTEAFF. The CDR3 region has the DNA TGTGCCACCTTGGGGCAGGGGGACACTGAAGCTTTCTTT.

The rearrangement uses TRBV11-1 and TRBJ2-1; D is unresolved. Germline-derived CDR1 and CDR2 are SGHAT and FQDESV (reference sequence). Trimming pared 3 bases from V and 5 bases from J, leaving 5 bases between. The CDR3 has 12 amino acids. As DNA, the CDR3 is TGTGCCAGCAGCTTTAGCAACAATGAGCAGTTCTTC. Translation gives CASSFSNNEQFF.

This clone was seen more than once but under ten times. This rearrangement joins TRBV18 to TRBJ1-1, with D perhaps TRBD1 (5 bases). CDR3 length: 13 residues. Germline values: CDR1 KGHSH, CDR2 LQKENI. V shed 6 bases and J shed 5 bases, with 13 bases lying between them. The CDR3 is CASSQGGRTEAFF. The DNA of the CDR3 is TGTGCCAGCTCGCAGGGAGGTAGGACTGAAGCTTTCTTT.

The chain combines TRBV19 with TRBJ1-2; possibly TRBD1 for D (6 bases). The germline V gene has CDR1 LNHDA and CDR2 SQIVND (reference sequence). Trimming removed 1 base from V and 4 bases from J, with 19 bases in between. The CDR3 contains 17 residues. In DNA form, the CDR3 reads TGTGCCAGTAGTATAGCCGCGGACAGATTTCTTGTCTATGGCTACACCTTC. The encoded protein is CASSIAADRFLVYGYTF.

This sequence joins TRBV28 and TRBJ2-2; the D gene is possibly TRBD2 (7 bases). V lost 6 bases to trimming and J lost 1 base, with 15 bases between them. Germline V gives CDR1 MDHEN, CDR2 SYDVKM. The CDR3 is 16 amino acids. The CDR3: CASSRGGRRNTGELFF. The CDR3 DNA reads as TGTGCCAGCAGCAGGGGCGGGAGAAGGAACACCGGGGAGCTGTTTTTT.

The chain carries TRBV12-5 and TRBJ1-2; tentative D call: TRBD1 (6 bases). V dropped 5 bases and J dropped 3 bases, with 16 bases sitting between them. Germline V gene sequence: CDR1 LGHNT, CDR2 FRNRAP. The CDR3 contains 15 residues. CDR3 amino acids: CASGLPQGRHYGYTF. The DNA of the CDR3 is TGTGCTAGTGGTCTCCCCCAGGGGCGTCACTATGGCTACACCTTC.

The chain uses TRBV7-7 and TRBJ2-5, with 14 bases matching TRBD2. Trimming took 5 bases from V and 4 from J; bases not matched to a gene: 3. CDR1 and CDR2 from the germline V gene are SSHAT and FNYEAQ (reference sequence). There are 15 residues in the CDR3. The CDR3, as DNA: TGTGCCAGCAGCCCGGGACTAGCGGGAGCAGAGACCCAGTACTTC. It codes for CASSPGLAGAETQYF.

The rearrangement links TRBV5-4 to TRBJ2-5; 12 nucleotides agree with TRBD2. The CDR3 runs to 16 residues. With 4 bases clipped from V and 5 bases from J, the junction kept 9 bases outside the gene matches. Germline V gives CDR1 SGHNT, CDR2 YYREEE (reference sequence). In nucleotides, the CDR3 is TGTGCCAGCAGCCCGGGACTAGCGGGCCTCCCGGAGACCCAGTACTTC. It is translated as CASSPGLAGLPETQYF.

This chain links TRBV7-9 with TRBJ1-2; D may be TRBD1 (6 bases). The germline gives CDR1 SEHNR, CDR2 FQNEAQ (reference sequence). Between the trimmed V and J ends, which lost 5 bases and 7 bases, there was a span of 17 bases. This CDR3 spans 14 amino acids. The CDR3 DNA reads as TGTGCCAGCAGCCCTGACGGGGGGGCGCCTGGCTACACCTTC. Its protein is CASSPDGGAPGYTF.

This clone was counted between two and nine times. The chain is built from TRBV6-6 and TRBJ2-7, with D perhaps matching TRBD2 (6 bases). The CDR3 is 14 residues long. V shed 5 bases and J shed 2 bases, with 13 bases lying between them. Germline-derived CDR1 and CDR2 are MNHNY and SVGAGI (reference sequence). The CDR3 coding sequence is TGTGCCAGCAGTAACACCGGGAGTGCCTACGAGCAGTACTTC. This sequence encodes CASSNTGSAYEQYF.

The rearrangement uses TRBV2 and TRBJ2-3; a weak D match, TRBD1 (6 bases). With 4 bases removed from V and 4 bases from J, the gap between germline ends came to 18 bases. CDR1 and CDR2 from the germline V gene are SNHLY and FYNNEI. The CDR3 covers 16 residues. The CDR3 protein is CASSAMGTRRSDTQYF. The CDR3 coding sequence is TGTGCCAGCAGTGCGATGGGGACACGTCGCTCAGATACGCAGTATTTT.

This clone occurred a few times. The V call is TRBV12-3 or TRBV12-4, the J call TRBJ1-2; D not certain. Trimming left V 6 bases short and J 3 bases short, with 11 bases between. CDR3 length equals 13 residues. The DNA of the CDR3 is TGTGCCAGCAGCCCGACCGACTACTATGGCTACACCTTC. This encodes CASSPTDYYGYTF.

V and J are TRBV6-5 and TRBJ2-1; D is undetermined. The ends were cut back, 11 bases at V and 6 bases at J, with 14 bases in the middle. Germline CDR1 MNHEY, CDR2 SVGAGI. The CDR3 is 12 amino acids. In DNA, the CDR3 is TGTGCCTCCAAAAGGCGGCTCAATGAGCAGTTCTTC. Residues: CASKRRLNEQFF.

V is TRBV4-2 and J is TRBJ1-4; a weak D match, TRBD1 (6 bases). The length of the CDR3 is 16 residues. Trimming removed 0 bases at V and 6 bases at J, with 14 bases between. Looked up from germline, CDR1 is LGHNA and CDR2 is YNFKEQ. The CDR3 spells CASSQERGARYEKLFF. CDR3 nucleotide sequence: TGTGCCAGCAGCCAAGAGCGGGGGGCTAGATATGAAAAACTGTTTTTT.

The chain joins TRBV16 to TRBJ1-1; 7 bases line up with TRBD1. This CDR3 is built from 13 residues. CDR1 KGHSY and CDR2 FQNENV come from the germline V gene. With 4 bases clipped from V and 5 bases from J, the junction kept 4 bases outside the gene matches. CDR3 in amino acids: CASSPPGGTEAFF. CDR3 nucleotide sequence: TGTGCCAGCAGCCCCCCAGGGGGGACTGAAGCTTTCTTT.